This entry is about one T cell receptor beta chain. Its specificity is not known. This entry belongs to a study of shared clonotypes between healthy human individuals. Study-wide points: It was only blood that was sampled, and tissue repertoires likely differ.

A deep-level run was used for the assay. Clones were sequenced by immunoSEQ multiplex PCR, and TCRdb holds only the in-frame ones, with some missing. The data contain about a million clones, over 60% of them singletons. The sequence was obtained from a man aged 18 to 29 in good health. Specimen: memory CD4+ T cells sorted from blood. Documented subset: CD45RA-negative fraction.

CDR3 bases: TGTGCCTGGAGGGAAGCGGGATCGGAGACCCAGTACTTC. This encodes CAWREAGSETQYF. V and J are TRBV30 and TRBJ2-5; TRBD2 matches at 7 bases. V trimming: 3 bases; J trimming: 5 bases; junction bases outside the gene matches: 6. The CDR3 covers 13 residues. Per the germline V gene, CDR1 is GTSNPN and CDR2 is SVGIG (reference sequence).